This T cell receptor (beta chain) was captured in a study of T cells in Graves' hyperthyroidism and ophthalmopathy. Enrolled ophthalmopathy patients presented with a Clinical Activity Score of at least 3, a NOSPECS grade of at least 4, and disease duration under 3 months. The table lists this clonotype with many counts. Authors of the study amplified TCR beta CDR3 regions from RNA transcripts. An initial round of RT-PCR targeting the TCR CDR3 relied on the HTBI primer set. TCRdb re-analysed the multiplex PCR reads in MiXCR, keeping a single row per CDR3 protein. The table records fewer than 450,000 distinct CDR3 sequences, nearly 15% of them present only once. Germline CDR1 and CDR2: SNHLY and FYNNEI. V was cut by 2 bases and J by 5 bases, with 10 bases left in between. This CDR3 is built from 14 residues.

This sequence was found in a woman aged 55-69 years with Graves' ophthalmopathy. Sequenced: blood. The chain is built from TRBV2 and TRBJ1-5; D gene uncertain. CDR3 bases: TGTGCCAGCAGTGAAAGCAGTCCCGATCAGCCCCAGCATTTT. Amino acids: CASSESSPDQPQHF. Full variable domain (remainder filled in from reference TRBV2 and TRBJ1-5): EPEVTQTPSHQVTQMGQEVILRCVPISNHLYFYWYRQILGQKVEFLVSFYNNEISEKSEIFDDQFSVERPDGSNFTLKIRSTKLEDSAMYFCASSESSPDQPQHFGDGTRLSIL.